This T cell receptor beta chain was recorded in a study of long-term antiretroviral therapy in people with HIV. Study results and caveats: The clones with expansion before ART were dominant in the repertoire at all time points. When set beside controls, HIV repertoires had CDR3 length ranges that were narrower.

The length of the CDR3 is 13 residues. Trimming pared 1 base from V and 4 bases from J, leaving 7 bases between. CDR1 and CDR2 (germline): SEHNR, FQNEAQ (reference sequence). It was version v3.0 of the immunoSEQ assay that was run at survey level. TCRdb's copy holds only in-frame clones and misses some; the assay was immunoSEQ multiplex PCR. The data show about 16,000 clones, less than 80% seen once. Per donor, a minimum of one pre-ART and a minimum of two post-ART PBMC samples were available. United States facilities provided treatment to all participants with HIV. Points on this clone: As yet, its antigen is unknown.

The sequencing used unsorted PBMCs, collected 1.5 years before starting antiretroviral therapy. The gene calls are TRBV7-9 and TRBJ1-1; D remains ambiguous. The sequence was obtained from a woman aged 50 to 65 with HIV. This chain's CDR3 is CASSLVSGTEAFF. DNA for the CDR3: TGTGCCAGCAGCTTAGTCAGTGGCACTGAAGCTTTCTTT.